Presented here are 16 T cell receptor beta chains from one specimen sequenced in a study of T cells in Graves' hyperthyroidism and ophthalmopathy. Authors of the study amplified TCR beta CDR3 regions from RNA transcripts. During a first-round RT-PCR of the TCR CDR3, the HTBI primer set was used. TCRdb re-derived calls from the multiplex PCR reads in MiXCR, one entry per CDR3 protein. The sample has over 200,000 distinct CDR3 sequences; approximately 17% are singletons. Sequencing input: blood. These receptor sequences come from a man over 45 with Graves' hyperthyroidism.

Notes on this clonotype: A much larger clone differs by one base, so this may be a read error. The chain is built from TRBV5-1 and TRBJ2-3; TRBD2 is a possible D gene (5 bases). Germline assignment: CDR1 SGHRS and CDR2 YFSETQ. Trimming cost V 3 bases and J 8 bases, with 13 bases left between them. This CDR3 is built from 13 residues. The CDR3 DNA is TGCGCCAGCAGCTGGCAGGAGGTAGCTACGCAGTATTTT. Its protein is CASSWQEVATQYF.

This chain uses TRBV20-1 with TRBJ2-7; D possibly corresponds to TRBD1 (5 bases). The CDR3 has 12 amino acids. Germline CDR1 is DFQATT and CDR2 is SNEGSKA (reference sequence). Trimming removed 6 bases from V and 3 bases from J, with 12 bases in between. The chain's CDR3 is CSALTDIYEQYF. CDR3 nucleotide sequence: TGCAGTGCATTGACAGATATCTACGAGCAGTACTTC.

The chain recombines TRBV2 with TRBJ2-1, with a possible D match to TRBD1 (6 bases). The germline CDR1 and CDR2 sequences are SNHLY and FYNNEI. This CDR3 has 13 residues. V was trimmed by 6 bases and J by 4 bases, leaving 10 bases between them. CDR3 coding DNA: TGTGCCAGCAGGCCTGGACAGTACAATGAGCAGTTCTTC. Encoded protein: CASRPGQYNEQFF. The full variable domain, rest sourced from reference TRBV2 and TRBJ2-1, is EPEVTQTPSHQVTQMGQEVILRCVPISNHLYFYWYRQILGQKVEFLVSFYNNEISEKSEIFDDQFSVERPDGSNFTLKIRSTKLEDSAMYFCASRPGQYNEQFFGPGTRLTVL.

This clonotype occurred a few times. The CDR3 nucleotides are TGTGCCAGCAGTCTTGGAGGGTACGGGACCTACGAGCAGTACTTC. Translation gives CASSLGGYGTYEQYF. The gene calls are TRBV6-2 or TRBV6-3 and TRBJ2-7, with a possible D match to TRBD2 (6 bases). CDR1 is MNHEY and CDR2 is SVGEGT in the germline V gene. Trimming shortened V by 5 bases and J by 2 bases, and 16 bases separated the two germline ends. The CDR3 consists of 15 residues.

This chain joins TRBV4-2 and TRBJ2-2; maybe TRBD2 (6 bases). The length of the CDR3 is 15 residues. Germline CDR1 LGHNA, CDR2 YNFKEQ. The V end lost 0 bases, the J end lost 4 bases, and 9 bases lay between the germline ends. CDR3 nucleotide sequence: TGTGCCAGCAGCCAAGAGCCCGGGAGCACCGGGGAGCTGTTTTTT. Residues: CASSQEPGSTGELFF.

This clonotype was seen many times. The rearrangement joins TRBV12-3 or TRBV12-4 to TRBJ1-1; D not certain. Trimming removed 8 bases from V and 0 bases from J, with 7 bases in between. The CDR3 has 12 residues. The CDR3 loop reads CASPDLNTEAFF. CDR3 DNA: TGTGCCAGCCCTGACCTGAACACTGAAGCTTTCTTT.

This clonotype showed up many times. The chain carries TRBV6-1 and TRBJ2-2; D is unresolved. Germline V gene sequence: CDR1 MNHNS, CDR2 SASEGT. CDR3 size: 13 residues. V was pared by 8 bases and J by 5 bases, with 12 bases between. CDR3 DNA: TGTGCCAGCGGTTACGTGGCAACCGGGGAGCTGTTTTTT. This gives the protein CASGYVATGELFF.

The table lists this clonotype with a few counts. The chain links TRBV10-3 to TRBJ2-1; 10 positions match TRBD1. The CDR3 is made up of 14 amino acids. Germline CDR1 ENHRY, CDR2 SYGVKD. V lost 6 bases to trimming and J lost 7 bases; unmatched junction nucleotides: 6. CDR3 protein: CAIRPGQGSNEQFF. In nucleotides, the CDR3 is TGTGCCATCAGGCCGGGACAGGGGTCAAATGAGCAGTTCTTC.

This clonotype was observed a few times. The chain has TRBV7-9 and TRBJ2-7, with 7 bases identical to TRBD2. Germline V gives CDR1 SEHNR, CDR2 FQNEAQ (reference sequence). V lost 1 base to trimming and J lost 6 bases; unmatched junction nucleotides: 15. The CDR3 has 17 amino acids. This CDR3 reads CASSLGPQAGVLAEQYF. The CDR3, as DNA: TGTGCCAGCAGCTTAGGTCCTCAGGCGGGAGTTTTAGCCGAGCAGTACTTC. Full variable domain (outside the CDR3, taken from reference TRBV7-9 and TRBJ2-7): DTGVSQNPRHKITKRGQNVTFRCDPISEHNRLYWYRQTLGQGPEFLTYFQNEAQLEKSRLLSDRFSAERPKGSFSTLEIQRTEQGDSAMYLCASSLGPQAGVLAEQYFGPGTRLTVT.

This clonotype came up many times. The DNA of the CDR3 is TGTGCCAGCACCGCGACAGTGGCTCAGCCCCAGCATTTT. Translating it yields CASTATVAQPQHF. The chain uses TRBV12-3 or TRBV12-4 and TRBJ1-5; a weak D match, TRBD1 (5 bases). This CDR3 has 13 residues. The V and J ends lost 7 bases and 6 bases respectively, with 13 bases between them.

The J gene is TRBJ1-5, the V gene TRBV3-1; unclear D gene. Germline loops: CDR1 LGHDT, CDR2 YNNKEL (reference sequence). The CDR3 loop spans 13 amino acids. V was cut by 1 base and J by 5 bases, with 6 bases left in between. The DNA for the CDR3 is TGTGCCAGCAGCCAAGGCGGTGATCAGCCCCAGCATTTT. This gives the protein CASSQGGDQPQHF.

The chain uses TRBV6-9 and TRBJ1-5, with 7 bases aligning to TRBD1. The CDR3 spans 13 residues. V lost 4 bases, J lost 5 bases, and 2 bases stayed unmatched. Germline V lookup: CDR1 MNHGY, CDR2 SVAAGI. The CDR3 DNA reads TGTGCCAGCAGTTCGGGACAGTATCAGCCCCAGCATTTT. Amino acid sequence: CASSSGQYQPQHF.

This clonotype was detected many times. The chain has TRBV12-5 and TRBJ2-3, with TRBD2 identical over 8 bases. The germline CDR1 and CDR2 sequences are LGHNT and FRNRAP. CDR3 length equals 15 residues. After removal of 6 bases from V and 4 bases from J, the junction contained 9 bases not matched to a gene. The CDR3 reads CASGAGTSISDTQYF. In nucleotides, the CDR3 is TGTGCTAGTGGAGCCGGGACTAGTATTTCAGATACGCAGTATTTT.

This clonotype was recorded many times. The chain uses TRBV11-2 and TRBJ2-1; maybe TRBD2 (5 bases). Germline assignment: CDR1 SGHAT and CDR2 FQNNGV. V lost 2 bases and J lost 0, with 14 bases in between. CDR3 size: 17 residues. DNA for the CDR3: TGTGCCAGCAGCTTACGTCCACTAGGGAACTCCTACAATGAGCAGTTCTTC. It codes for CASSLRPLGNSYNEQFF.

This chain links TRBV5-1 with TRBJ2-5; D might be TRBD1 (5 bases). With 1 base removed from V and 5 bases from J, the gap between germline ends came to 18 bases. CDR3 length: 16 residues. The germline gives CDR1 SGHRS, CDR2 YFSETQ. DNA for the CDR3: TGCGCCAGCAGCTTGTTTGGGGCCACTCCCGGGGAGACCCAGTACTTC. Translating gives CASSLFGATPGETQYF.

The chain combines TRBV7-9 with TRBJ2-3; D ambiguous. CDR1 and CDR2 (germline): SEHNR, FQNEAQ (reference sequence). This CDR3 region has 12 residues. Trimming took off 5 bases at V and 8 bases at J, with 11 bases between the two ends. In DNA, the CDR3 is TGTGCCAGCAGCCAGTCGGGCGGTACGCAGTATTTT. Encoded protein: CASSQSGGTQYF.